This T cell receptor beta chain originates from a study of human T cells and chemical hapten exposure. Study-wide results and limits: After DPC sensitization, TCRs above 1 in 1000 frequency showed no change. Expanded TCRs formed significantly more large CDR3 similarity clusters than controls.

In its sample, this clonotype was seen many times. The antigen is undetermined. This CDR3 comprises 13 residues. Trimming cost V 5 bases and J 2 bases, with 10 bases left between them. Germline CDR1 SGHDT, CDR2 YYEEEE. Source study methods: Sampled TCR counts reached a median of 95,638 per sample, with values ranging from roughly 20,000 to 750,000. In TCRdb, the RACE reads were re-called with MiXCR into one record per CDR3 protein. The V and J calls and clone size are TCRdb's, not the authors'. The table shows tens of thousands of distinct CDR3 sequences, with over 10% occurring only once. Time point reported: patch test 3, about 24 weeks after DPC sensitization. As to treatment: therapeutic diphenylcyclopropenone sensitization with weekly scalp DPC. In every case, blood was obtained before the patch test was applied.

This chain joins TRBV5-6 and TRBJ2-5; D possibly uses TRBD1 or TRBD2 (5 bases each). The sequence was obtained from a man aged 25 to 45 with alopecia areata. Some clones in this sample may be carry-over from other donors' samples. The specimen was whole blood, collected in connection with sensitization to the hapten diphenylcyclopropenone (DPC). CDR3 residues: CASSSGLQETQYF. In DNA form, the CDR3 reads TGTGCCAGCAGTTCGGGGCTGCAAGAGACCCAGTACTTC.